The T cell receptor (beta chain) under discussion was sequenced for a study of T cell changes during pregnancy in multiple sclerosis. Profiling relied on immunoSEQ multiplex PCR, and the TCRdb table lists in-frame clones only, not all of them. This table has 90,000 to 95,000 clones, more than 85% appearing once. This clone has just one count. Germline-derived CDR1 and CDR2 are SGHTA and FQGNSA. V gave up 6 bases and J gave up 5 bases, with 5 bases separating them. This CDR3 region has 11 residues. The chain recombines TRBV7-2 with TRBJ2-1; TRBD2 is a possible D gene (5 bases). This clonotype was sampled from a female donor with multiple sclerosis, enrolled in a pregnancy study. Specimen: peripheral blood, collected before pregnancy. The CDR3 region is CASRRDNEQFF. Written as DNA, the CDR3 is TGTGCCAGCAGGAGGGACAATGAGCAGTTCTTC.